These 23 T cell receptor beta chains were all obtained from the same sample, sequenced in a study of T cells in Graves' hyperthyroidism and ophthalmopathy. Amplified TCR beta CDR3 regions derived from RNA transcripts. HTBI primers drove first-round RT-PCR of the TCR CDR3. TCRdb itself ran the multiplex PCR reads through MiXCR, one entry per CDR3 protein. The sample records about 580,000 distinct CDR3 sequences, about 15% being singletons. Sequenced input: blood. The receptors come from a woman aged 30 to 39 with Graves' hyperthyroidism that later progressed to Graves' ophthalmopathy.

At least ten counts were recorded for this clonotype. The V call is TRBV6-2 or TRBV6-3, the J call TRBJ1-2, with D perhaps TRBD1 (5 bases). The CDR3 is 13 amino acids. V gave up 11 bases and J gave up 5 bases, with 18 bases separating them. Germline CDR1 and CDR2: MNHEY and SVGEGT. The DNA for the CDR3 is TGTGCCGCCCGGGACGCCCCTCGGTATGGCTACACCTTC. It codes for CAARDAPRYGYTF.

This clonotype was seen ten or more times. This sequence joins TRBV5-1 and TRBJ1-1, with D perhaps TRBD1 (6 bases). The ends were cut back, 4 bases at V and 3 bases at J, with 16 bases in the middle. Germline lookup yields CDR1 SGHRS and CDR2 YFSETQ. CDR3 length: 15 amino acids. The CDR3 region has the DNA TGCGCCAGCAGCCCCATACAGGGAGGCGACACTGAAGCTTTCTTT. This translates into CASSPIQGGDTEAFF.

The sample holds many counts of this clonotype. V is TRBV28 and J is TRBJ1-5; D unresolved. The germline CDR1 and CDR2 sequences are MDHEN and SYDVKM. Trimming stripped 3 bases from V and 5 bases from J, with 14 bases between. The CDR3 runs 15 residues. The CDR3 reads CASSFYQTSHQPQHF. The CDR3 DNA reads as TGTGCCAGCAGTTTCTATCAGACATCCCATCAGCCCCAGCATTTT.

This clonotype was observed at least ten times. The germline gene is not matched at one end of the junction; a read error may be the cause. The gene calls are TRBV2 and TRBJ1-5, with D hard to call. The V gene's germline CDR1 is SNHLY and CDR2 FYNNEI. The CDR3 extends over 13 amino acids. As DNA, the CDR3 is TGTGCCAGTAGTGACGACAGCAATCAGCCCCAGCATTTT. Protein product: CASSDDSNQPQHF.

This clonotype came up a few times. This chain's CDR3 is CASSQDRVFREQYF. CDR3 nucleotides: TGCGCCAGCAGCCAAGATCGGGTCTTTCGGGAGCAGTACTTC. The gene calls are TRBV4-3 and TRBJ2-7; D gene ambiguous. Germline-derived CDR1 and CDR2 are LGHNA and YSLEER. The V and J ends lost 0 bases and 7 bases respectively, with 13 bases between them. This CDR3 is built from 14 residues.

This clonotype was picked up a small number of times. CDR3: CASSPRLAGGTGELFF. In DNA form, the CDR3 reads TGTGCCAGCAGCCCTAGACTAGCGGGAGGCACCGGGGAGCTGTTTTTT. This chain connects TRBV7-8 to TRBJ2-2; 13 bases agree with TRBD2. The CDR3 length is 16 residues. The V segment lost 5 bases and the J segment 4 bases; nucleotides outside the gene matches: 4. CDR1 and CDR2 (germline): SGHVS, FQNEAQ.

The genes are TRBV19 and TRBJ1-6, with D possibly being TRBD1 (6 bases). This CDR3 comprises 15 residues. V lost 7 bases to trimming and J lost 6 bases, with 16 bases between them. Germline CDR1 and CDR2: LNHDA and SQIVND (reference sequence). Here the CDR3 reads CASKARGHLNSPLHF. The CDR3 coding sequence is TGTGCCAGTAAGGCCAGGGGACATCTTAATTCACCCCTCCACTTT.

This clonotype was counted at least ten times. This chain uses TRBV5-1 with TRBJ1-1, with 7 nucleotides matching TRBD1. CDR3 length: 13 residues. Germline CDR1 and CDR2: SGHRS and YFSETQ. V lost 4 bases to trimming and J lost 3 bases; unmatched junction nucleotides: 3. The CDR3 coding sequence is TGCGCCAGCAGCCAAACAGGGGACACTGAAGCTTTCTTT. It translates to CASSQTGDTEAFF.

As concerns this clonotype: This sequence may be a read error, since a much larger clone differs from it by one base. This chain joins TRBV12-3 or TRBV12-4 and TRBJ1-5; D not resolved. The CDR3 consists of 15 residues. V lost 6 bases and J lost 2, with 14 bases in between. The CDR3 coding sequence is TGTGCCAGCAGGAGCCTGGAACACCGCAATCAGCCCCAGCATTTT. This sequence encodes CASRSLEHRNQPQHF.

This clonotype was recorded at least ten times. V usage is TRBV2 and J usage is TRBJ2-2, with TRBD1 matching over 10 bases. The length of the CDR3 is 17 residues. The V gene's germline CDR1 is SNHLY and CDR2 FYNNEI. The J segment lost 1 base and the V segment lost 6 bases, leaving 8 bases of the junction unmatched. CDR3 loop: CASRVSRDRGNTGELFF. The DNA for the CDR3 is TGTGCCAGCAGAGTTTCCCGGGACAGGGGGAACACCGGGGAGCTGTTTTTT.

This clonotype was found many times. This chain links TRBV11-2 with TRBJ1-1; a weak D match, TRBD1 (6 bases). Trimming cost V 7 bases and J 4 bases, with 13 bases left between them. This CDR3 has 13 residues. Germline-derived CDR1 and CDR2 are SGHAT and FQNNGV. CDR3 region: CASNQGLITEAFF. CDR3 coding DNA: TGTGCCAGCAACCAGGGGCTAATCACTGAAGCTTTCTTT.

J is TRBJ1-3 and V is TRBV9; 8 nucleotides match TRBD1. The CDR3 spans 17 residues. V shed 3 bases, J shed 0 bases, and the junction held 8 bases outside the gene matches. Per germline, CDR1 SGDLS and CDR2 YYNGEE. The CDR3 loop reads CASSARGQAFSGNTIYF. CDR3 sequence (DNA): TGTGCCAGCAGCGCAAGGGGACAGGCCTTCTCTGGAAACACCATATATTTT. Together with reference TRBV9 and TRBJ1-3, the CDR3 gives the full variable domain: DSGVTQTPKHLITATGQRVTLRCSPRSGDLSVYWYQQSLDQGLQFLIQYYNGEERAKGNILERFSAQQFPDLHSELNLSSLELGDSALYFCASSARGQAFSGNTIYFGEGSWLTVV.

There are many counts of this clonotype. The rearrangement uses TRBV2 and TRBJ1-2; a possible D gene is TRBD1 (6 bases). The V end lost 5 bases, the J end lost 6 bases, and 16 bases lay between the germline ends. Germline values: CDR1 SNHLY, CDR2 FYNNEI. The CDR3 covers 14 residues. The CDR3 sequence: CASSHTGQGDGYTF. In DNA form, the CDR3 reads TGTGCCAGCAGTCATACAGGGCAGGGTGATGGCTACACCTTC.

This clonotype came up many times. The V gene is TRBV7-8, the J gene TRBJ2-7; 8 bases align to TRBD2. Germline CDR1 SGHVS, CDR2 FQNEAQ. The CDR3 runs 17 residues. The V gene end was trimmed by 1 base and the J gene end by 4 bases; junction bases not matched to a gene: 12. This CDR3 reads CASSLGIAGGDLYEQYF. In DNA, the CDR3 is TGTGCCAGCAGCTTAGGTATCGCGGGAGGAGACCTGTACGAGCAGTACTTC.

This clonotype was counted a few times. The gene calls are TRBV20-1 and TRBJ2-7, with D possibly TRBD2 on 6 matching bases. CDR3 length: 15 amino acids. Germline CDR1 is DFQATT and CDR2 is SNEGSKA (reference sequence). V was pared by 1 base and J by 0 bases, with 13 bases between. The CDR3 coding sequence is TGCAGTGCTAGAGCTAAGGGCGGGACCTCCTACGAGCAGTACTTC. This translates into CSARAKGGTSYEQYF.

This clonotype is a singleton in its sample. The rearrangement uses TRBV29-1 and TRBJ2-7; weak D call: TRBD2 (6 bases). Germline assignment: CDR1 SQVTM and CDR2 ANQGSEA. The germline V and J ends were trimmed by 4 bases and 5 bases, with 18 bases remaining between them. This CDR3 has 14 residues. DNA for the CDR3: TGCAGCGTTGTCGGGGGTCCTCAGGGTAACGAGCAGTACTTC. Its protein is CSVVGGPQGNEQYF.

A note on this clonotype: At one boundary the junction diverges from the germline segment, which might be a read error. V is TRBV10-3 and J is TRBJ1-1; D is possibly TRBD1 (6 bases). The CDR3 spans 15 residues. Germline CDR1 and CDR2: ENHRY and SYGVKD. The CDR3 region is CAISPGQTMNTEALF. Written as DNA, the CDR3 is TGTGCCATCAGCCCGGGACAAACCATGAACACTGAGGCTCTCTTT.

V gene TRBV6-1 combines with J gene TRBJ2-7, with D uncertain. Trimming pared 6 bases from V and 1 base from J, leaving 16 bases between. The CDR3 has 15 amino acids. Looked up from germline, CDR1 is MNHNS and CDR2 is SASEGT. The CDR3 DNA reads TGTGCCAGCAGCAAGGCGGCAGGCGGTTCCTACGAGCAGTACTTC. Residues: CASSKAAGGSYEQYF.

In its sample, this clonotype was seen many times. V gene TRBV7-2 combines with J gene TRBJ2-7; possibly TRBD2 for D (6 bases). V lost 3 bases to trimming and J lost 3 bases, with 12 bases between them. Germline V gene data show CDR1 as SGHTA and CDR2 as FQGNSA. The CDR3 length is 14 residues. The CDR3 sequence is CASSFTGVGYEQYF. The CDR3 DNA sequence: TGTGCCAGCAGCTTTACGGGAGTAGGCTACGAGCAGTACTTC.

In its sample, this clonotype was seen many times. CDR3 nucleotides: TGTGCCAGCAGTTACCAGGGATCCTCTTACGAGCAGTACTTC. This encodes CASSYQGSSYEQYF. The V gene is TRBV6-6, the J gene TRBJ2-7; D perhaps matches TRBD1 (5 bases). The ends were cut back, 2 bases at V and 4 bases at J, with 12 bases in the middle. Looked up from germline, CDR1 is MNHNY and CDR2 is SVGAGI (reference sequence). The CDR3 is 14 residues long.

The V call is TRBV19, the J call TRBJ2-2, with D tentatively TRBD1 (5 bases). V lost 5 bases, J lost 0 bases, and 10 bases lay in between. Germline CDR1 is LNHDA and CDR2 is SQIVND (reference sequence). The CDR3 is 15 amino acids. CDR3 in DNA: TGTGCCAGTAGTCCACAGACAGCGAACACCGGGGAGCTGTTTTTT. Amino acid sequence: CASSPQTANTGELFF.

V and J are TRBV9 and TRBJ1-1; TRBD1 might be the D (5 bases). This CDR3 contains 14 residues. The germline V gene has CDR1 SGDLS and CDR2 YYNGEE. The germline V and J ends were trimmed by 6 bases and 2 bases, with 14 bases remaining between them. CDR3 coding DNA: TGTGCCAGCACCCCAGGGACTCCCAACACTGAAGCTTTCTTT. Translated, it gives CASTPGTPNTEAFF. Variable domain in full (rest from reference TRBV9 and TRBJ1-1): DSGVTQTPKHLITATGQRVTLRCSPRSGDLSVYWYQQSLDQGLQFLIQYYNGEERAKGNILERFSAQQFPDLHSELNLSSLELGDSALYFCASTPGTPNTEAFFGQGTRLTVV.

The chain carries TRBV7-3 and TRBJ1-2; a weak D match, TRBD1 (5 bases). The germline V gene has CDR1 SGHTA and CDR2 FQGTGA. Trimming stripped 4 bases from V and 6 bases from J, with 12 bases between. This CDR3 is built from 13 residues. The DNA of the CDR3 is TGTGCCAGCAGCTCAACCAGGGCGGATGGCTACACCTTC. Its protein product is CASSSTRADGYTF.